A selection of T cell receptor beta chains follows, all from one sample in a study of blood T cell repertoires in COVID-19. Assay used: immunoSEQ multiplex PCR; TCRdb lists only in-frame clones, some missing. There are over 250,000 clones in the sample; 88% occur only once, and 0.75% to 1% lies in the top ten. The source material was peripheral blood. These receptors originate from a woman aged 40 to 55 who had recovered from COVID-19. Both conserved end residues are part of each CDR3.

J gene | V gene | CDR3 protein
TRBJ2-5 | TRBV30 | CAWTPGGVGETQYF
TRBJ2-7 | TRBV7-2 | CASSPFGMGGDEQYF
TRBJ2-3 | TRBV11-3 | CASSLDHIGVQYF
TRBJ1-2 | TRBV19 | CASSSRDRVSVYGYTF
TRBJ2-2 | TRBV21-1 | CASSKASLSGELFF
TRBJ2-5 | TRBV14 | CASSPGHTQETQYF
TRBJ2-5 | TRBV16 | CASSPGGYQETQYF
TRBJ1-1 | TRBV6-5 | CASRPGQGKGTEAFF
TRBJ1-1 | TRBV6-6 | CASRNRAEAFF
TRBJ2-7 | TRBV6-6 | CASSFGLNYEQYF
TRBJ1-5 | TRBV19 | CASSMPRDRGNQPQHF
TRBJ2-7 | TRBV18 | CASTGLAGVQGNEQYF
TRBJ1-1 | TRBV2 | CASSPRRGGTEAFF
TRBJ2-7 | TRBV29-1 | CSVPGVSSYEQYF
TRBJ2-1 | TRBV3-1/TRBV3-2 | CASSPDWRGGNEQFF
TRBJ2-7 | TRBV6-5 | CASSRGSFSYEQYF
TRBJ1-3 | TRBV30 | CAWSVRRGPGNTIYF
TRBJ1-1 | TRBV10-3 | CAIMEGTNTEAFF
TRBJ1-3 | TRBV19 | CASSIFPDTIYF
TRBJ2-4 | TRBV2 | CASRDGRAAKNIQYF
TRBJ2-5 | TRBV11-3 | CASNPIRTTQETQYF
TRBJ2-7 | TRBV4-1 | CASSLQGSPSYEQYF
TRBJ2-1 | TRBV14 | CASSQGGSGRAEKFF
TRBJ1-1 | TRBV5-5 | CASSLRGGTEAFF
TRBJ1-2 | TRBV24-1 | CATSDPRTGEVGGYTF
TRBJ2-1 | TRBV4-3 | CASSQDPGREQFF
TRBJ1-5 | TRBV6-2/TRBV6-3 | CASSQDTSNQPQHF
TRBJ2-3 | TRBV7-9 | CASSPRTATIPDTQYF
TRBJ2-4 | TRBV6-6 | CASSKGQGRLLYF
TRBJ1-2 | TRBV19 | CASSTYVGTGSNGYTF
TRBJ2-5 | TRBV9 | CASSTRTQETQYF
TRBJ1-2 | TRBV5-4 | CATRTGTNYGYTF
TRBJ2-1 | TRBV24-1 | CATSDAPSGNEQFF
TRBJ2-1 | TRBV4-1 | CASSQDSPAAGSYNEQFF
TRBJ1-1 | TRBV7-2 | CASSLRGTGVNTEAFF
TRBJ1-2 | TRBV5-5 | CASSLDSGVYGYTF
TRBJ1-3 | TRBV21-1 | CASVRQGGGNTIYF
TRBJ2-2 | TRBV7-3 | CASSPRVGLAGGGTGELFF
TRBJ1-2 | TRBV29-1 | CSVGSRGGYTF
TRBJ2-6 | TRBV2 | CASSGTGGMGANVLTF
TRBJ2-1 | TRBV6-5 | CASSPTSGPYNEQFF
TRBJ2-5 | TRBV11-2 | CASEPAGLAGARGQYF
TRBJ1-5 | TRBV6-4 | CASSLDRNQPQHF
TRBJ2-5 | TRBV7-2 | CASSLGVGGETQYF
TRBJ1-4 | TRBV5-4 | CASQGHGNEKLFF
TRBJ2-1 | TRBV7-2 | CASSRRGGVSYNEQFF
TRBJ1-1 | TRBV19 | CASSIGGRVVEAFF
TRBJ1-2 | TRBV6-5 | CASIALTGYYGYTF
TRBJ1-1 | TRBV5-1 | CASGPQGVPNTEAFF
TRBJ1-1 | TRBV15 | CATSRDGAAAHQAFF
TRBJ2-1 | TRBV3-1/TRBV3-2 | CASREGLGEQFF
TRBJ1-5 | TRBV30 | CAWSGSVSNQPQHF
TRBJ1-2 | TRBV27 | CASSLGIQGRYGYTF
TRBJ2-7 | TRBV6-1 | CASSGRDSPLNTYEQYF
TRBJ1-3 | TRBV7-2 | CASSPGDAIYF
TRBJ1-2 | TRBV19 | CASSTRDSSNYGYTF
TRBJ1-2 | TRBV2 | CASIPLEGQIYGYTF
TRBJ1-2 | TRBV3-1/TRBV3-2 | CASSQGDSPASGYTF
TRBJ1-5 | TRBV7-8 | CASSLGIFGGVHQPQHF